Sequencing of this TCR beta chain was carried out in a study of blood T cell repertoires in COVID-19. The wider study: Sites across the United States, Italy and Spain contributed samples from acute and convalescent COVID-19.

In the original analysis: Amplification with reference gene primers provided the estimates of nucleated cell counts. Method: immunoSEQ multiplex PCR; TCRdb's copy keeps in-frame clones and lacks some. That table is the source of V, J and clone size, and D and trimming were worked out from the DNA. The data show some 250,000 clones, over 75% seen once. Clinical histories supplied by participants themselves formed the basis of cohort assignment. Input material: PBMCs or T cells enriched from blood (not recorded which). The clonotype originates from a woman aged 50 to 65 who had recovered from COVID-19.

CDR3: CASSLNSGSAGVDTQYF. The CDR3 DNA reads TGTGCCAGCAGCCTAAATAGCGGGAGCGCGGGTGTGGATACGCAGTATTTT. V gene TRBV7-3 combines with J gene TRBJ2-3; TRBD2 matches 9 bases. The CDR3 sequence is 17 residues long. With V trimmed by 5 bases and J by 6 bases, 15 bases remained unmatched. CDR1 and CDR2 (germline): SGHTA, FQGTGA. The variable domain in full, completed from reference TRBV7-3 and TRBJ2-3, reads GAGVSQTPSNKVTEKGKYVELRCDPISGHTALYWYRQSLGQGPEFLIYFQGTGAADDSGLPNDRFFAVRPEGSVSTLKIQRTERGDSAVYLCASSLNSGSAGVDTQYFGPGTRLTVL.